In this sample, the clone carrying this T cell receptor beta chain turned up many times. TCRdb re-called the 5' RACE reads through MiXCR, storing one row per CDR3 protein. This sample has some 260,000 distinct CDR3 sequences, with roughly 5.6% found just once. The data stem from a study of T cells after yellow fever vaccination. The source was CD4+ T cells sorted from PBMCs, collected on the day of the yellow fever booster vaccination. The TCR was taken from a man younger than 35 who received the YFV17D yellow fever vaccine.

CDR3 coding DNA: TGTGCCAGCAGCTTGTGGCAGGGGCCGGTTTACAATGAGCAGTTCTTC. This encodes CASSLWQGPVYNEQFF. The rearrangement links TRBV5-6 to TRBJ2-1, with D perhaps matching TRBD1 (6 bases). Germline CDR1 is SGHDT and CDR2 is YYEEEE. Between the trimmed V and J ends, which lost 1 base and 4 bases, there was a span of 15 bases. The CDR3 is 16 residues long.